The text below deals with one T cell receptor (beta chain). Its antigen is not identified. The data were obtained in a study of cytomegalovirus exposure and HLA in healthy donors. Researchers ran the PCR with 60 Vbeta and 13 Jbeta primers. Original methodology: The count from a later analysis was tens of millions of unique TCR beta chains, roughly 11 million of them shared. TCRdb keeps only in-frame clones here, not all; method: immunoSEQ multiplex PCR. V and J calls and clone size are copied from that table; D and trimming were computed from the DNA. The data contain 150,000 or so clones, approximately 80% of them singletons. Overall study results and limits: An assumption of roughly uniform sequencing depth across donors underlay the presence/absence analyses. Sequencing probably produced one cluster of sequence variants that were highly shared. TCR beta sequences numbering about 17,000 were associated with HLA alleles at 0.05 false discovery rate in a later analysis.

This receptor was taken from a man younger than 40 in good health and CMV-seropositive. What was sequenced was PBMCs.

The CDR3 region has the DNA TGCGCCAGCAGCCCGCGCCCTCAGGTGGCAGATACGCAGTATTTT. Translated, it gives CASSPRPQVADTQYF. V is TRBV5-1 and J is TRBJ2-3; D is ambiguous. Between the trimmed V and J ends, which lost 4 bases and 4 bases, there was a span of 16 bases. Germline V CDR1 and CDR2: SGHRS, YFSETQ. This CDR3 is built from 15 residues.